The subject of this entry is one T cell receptor (beta chain). This sample was included in a study of blood T cell repertoires in COVID-19. About the study: The origin of the acute and convalescent COVID-19 samples was the United States, Italy and Spain. In each case, the material was cDNA or gDNA derived from T cells, B-cell-depleted T cells, or PBMCs.

V was pared by 5 bases and J by 3 bases, with 11 bases between. The CDR3 spans 14 residues. Germline loops: CDR1 SGHTA, CDR2 FQGNSA. In the source study's methods: Reference gene primer amplification gave estimated nucleated cell counts. Measured with immunoSEQ multiplex PCR; TCRdb has only the in-frame clones, and not every one. V, J and clone size were drawn from that table, and D and trimming were deduced from the DNA. The sample comprises roughly 80,000 clones, over 70% of which are singletons, and more than 10% rests with the top ten. Sample: peripheral blood. This chain links TRBV7-2 with TRBJ2-1; tentative D call: TRBD2 (6 bases). The TCR originated in a man aged 80 or over with acute or convalescent COVID-19. CDR3 sequence (DNA): TGTGCCAGCAGCGGGGGACTCTTCTACAATGAGCAGTTCTTC. Protein product: CASSGGLFYNEQFF.